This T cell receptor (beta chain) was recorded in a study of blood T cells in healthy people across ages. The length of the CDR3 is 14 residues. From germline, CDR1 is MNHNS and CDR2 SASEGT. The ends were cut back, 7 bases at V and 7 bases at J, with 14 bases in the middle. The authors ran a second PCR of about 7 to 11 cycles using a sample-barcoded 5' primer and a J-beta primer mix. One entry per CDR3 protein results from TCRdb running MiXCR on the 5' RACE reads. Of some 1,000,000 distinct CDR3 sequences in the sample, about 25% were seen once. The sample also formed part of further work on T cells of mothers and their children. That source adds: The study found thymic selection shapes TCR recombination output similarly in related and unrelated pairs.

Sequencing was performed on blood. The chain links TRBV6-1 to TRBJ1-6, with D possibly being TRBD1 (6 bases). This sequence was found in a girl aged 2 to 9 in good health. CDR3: CASNLQGPNSPLHF. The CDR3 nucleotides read TGTGCCAGCAACCTACAGGGACCCAATTCACCCCTCCACTTT.